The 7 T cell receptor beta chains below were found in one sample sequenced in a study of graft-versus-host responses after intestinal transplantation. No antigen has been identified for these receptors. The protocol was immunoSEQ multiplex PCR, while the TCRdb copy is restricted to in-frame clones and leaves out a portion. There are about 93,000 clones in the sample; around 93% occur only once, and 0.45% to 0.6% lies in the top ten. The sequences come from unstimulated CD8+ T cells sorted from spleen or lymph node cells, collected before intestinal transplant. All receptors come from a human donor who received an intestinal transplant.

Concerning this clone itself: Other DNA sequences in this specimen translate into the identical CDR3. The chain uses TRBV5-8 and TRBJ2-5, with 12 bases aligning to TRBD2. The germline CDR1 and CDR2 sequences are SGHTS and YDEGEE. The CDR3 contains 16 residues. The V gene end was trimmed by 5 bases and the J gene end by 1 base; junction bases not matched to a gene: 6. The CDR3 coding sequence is TGTGCCAGCAGAGCCGGACTAGCGGGGCTCCAAGAGACCCAGTACTTC. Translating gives CASRAGLAGLQETQYF.

In DNA, the CDR3 is TGTGCCAGCAGTTATCCTGGACAGGGGGCCTACAATGAGCAGTTCTTC. This encodes CASSYPGQGAYNEQFF. The chain couples TRBV6-5 to TRBJ2-1, with 10 nucleotides matching TRBD1. The CDR3 spans 16 residues. Germline V gene data show CDR1 as MNHEY and CDR2 as SVGAGI. Trimming cost V 3 bases and J 2 bases; bases outside gene matches: 4.

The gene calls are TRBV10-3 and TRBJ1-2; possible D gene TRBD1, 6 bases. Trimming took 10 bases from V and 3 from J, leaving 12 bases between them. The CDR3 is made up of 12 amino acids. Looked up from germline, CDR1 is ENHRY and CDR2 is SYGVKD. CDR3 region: CATMTGHYGYTF. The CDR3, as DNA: TGTGCCACGATGACAGGACACTATGGCTACACCTTC.

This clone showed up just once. The CDR3 DNA reads TGCGCCAGCAGCCAAGCGGGGGGAAGCACAGATACGCAGTATTTT. Translation gives CASSQAGGSTDTQYF. The chain joins TRBV4-1 to TRBJ2-3, with TRBD2 matching over 7 bases. The ends lost 1 base at V and 0 bases at J; junction bases unmatched: 1. The CDR3 consists of 15 residues. Germline V gene lookup returns CDR1 MGHRA and CDR2 YSYEKL.

The CDR3 DNA reads as TGTGCTAGCGCAAAACAGGGGTTCACTGAAGCTTTCTTT. Protein: CASAKQGFTEAFF. The chain is built from TRBV12-5 and TRBJ1-1, with TRBD1 identical over 7 bases. Looked up from germline, CDR1 is LGHNT and CDR2 is FRNRAP. The V segment lost 9 bases and the J segment 4 bases; nucleotides outside the gene matches: 8. This CDR3 has 13 amino acids. Full variable domain (rest looked up from reference TRBV12-5 and TRBJ1-1): DARVTQTPRHKVTEMGQEVTMRCQPILGHNTVFWYRQTMMQGLELLAYFRNRAPLDDSGMPKDRFSAEMPDATLATLKIQPSEPRDSAVYFCASAKQGFTEAFFGQGTRLTVV.

CDR3 in amino acids: CASRLAGVNTDTQYF. The DNA of the CDR3 is TGTGCCAGCAGGCTAGCGGGCGTAAACACAGATACGCAGTATTTT. V usage is TRBV14 and J usage is TRBJ2-3; 8 bases are a match to TRBD2. The length of the CDR3 is 15 residues. Trimming at V came to 6 bases and at J to 2 bases, leaving 7 bases not matched to a gene. Germline values: CDR1 SGHDN, CDR2 FVKESK.

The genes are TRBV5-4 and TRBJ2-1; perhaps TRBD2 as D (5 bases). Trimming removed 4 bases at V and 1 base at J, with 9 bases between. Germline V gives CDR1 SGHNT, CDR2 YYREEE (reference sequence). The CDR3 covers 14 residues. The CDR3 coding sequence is TGTGCCAGCAGCGAGGGTCGTTCCTACAATGAGCAGTTCTTC. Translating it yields CASSEGRSYNEQFF.